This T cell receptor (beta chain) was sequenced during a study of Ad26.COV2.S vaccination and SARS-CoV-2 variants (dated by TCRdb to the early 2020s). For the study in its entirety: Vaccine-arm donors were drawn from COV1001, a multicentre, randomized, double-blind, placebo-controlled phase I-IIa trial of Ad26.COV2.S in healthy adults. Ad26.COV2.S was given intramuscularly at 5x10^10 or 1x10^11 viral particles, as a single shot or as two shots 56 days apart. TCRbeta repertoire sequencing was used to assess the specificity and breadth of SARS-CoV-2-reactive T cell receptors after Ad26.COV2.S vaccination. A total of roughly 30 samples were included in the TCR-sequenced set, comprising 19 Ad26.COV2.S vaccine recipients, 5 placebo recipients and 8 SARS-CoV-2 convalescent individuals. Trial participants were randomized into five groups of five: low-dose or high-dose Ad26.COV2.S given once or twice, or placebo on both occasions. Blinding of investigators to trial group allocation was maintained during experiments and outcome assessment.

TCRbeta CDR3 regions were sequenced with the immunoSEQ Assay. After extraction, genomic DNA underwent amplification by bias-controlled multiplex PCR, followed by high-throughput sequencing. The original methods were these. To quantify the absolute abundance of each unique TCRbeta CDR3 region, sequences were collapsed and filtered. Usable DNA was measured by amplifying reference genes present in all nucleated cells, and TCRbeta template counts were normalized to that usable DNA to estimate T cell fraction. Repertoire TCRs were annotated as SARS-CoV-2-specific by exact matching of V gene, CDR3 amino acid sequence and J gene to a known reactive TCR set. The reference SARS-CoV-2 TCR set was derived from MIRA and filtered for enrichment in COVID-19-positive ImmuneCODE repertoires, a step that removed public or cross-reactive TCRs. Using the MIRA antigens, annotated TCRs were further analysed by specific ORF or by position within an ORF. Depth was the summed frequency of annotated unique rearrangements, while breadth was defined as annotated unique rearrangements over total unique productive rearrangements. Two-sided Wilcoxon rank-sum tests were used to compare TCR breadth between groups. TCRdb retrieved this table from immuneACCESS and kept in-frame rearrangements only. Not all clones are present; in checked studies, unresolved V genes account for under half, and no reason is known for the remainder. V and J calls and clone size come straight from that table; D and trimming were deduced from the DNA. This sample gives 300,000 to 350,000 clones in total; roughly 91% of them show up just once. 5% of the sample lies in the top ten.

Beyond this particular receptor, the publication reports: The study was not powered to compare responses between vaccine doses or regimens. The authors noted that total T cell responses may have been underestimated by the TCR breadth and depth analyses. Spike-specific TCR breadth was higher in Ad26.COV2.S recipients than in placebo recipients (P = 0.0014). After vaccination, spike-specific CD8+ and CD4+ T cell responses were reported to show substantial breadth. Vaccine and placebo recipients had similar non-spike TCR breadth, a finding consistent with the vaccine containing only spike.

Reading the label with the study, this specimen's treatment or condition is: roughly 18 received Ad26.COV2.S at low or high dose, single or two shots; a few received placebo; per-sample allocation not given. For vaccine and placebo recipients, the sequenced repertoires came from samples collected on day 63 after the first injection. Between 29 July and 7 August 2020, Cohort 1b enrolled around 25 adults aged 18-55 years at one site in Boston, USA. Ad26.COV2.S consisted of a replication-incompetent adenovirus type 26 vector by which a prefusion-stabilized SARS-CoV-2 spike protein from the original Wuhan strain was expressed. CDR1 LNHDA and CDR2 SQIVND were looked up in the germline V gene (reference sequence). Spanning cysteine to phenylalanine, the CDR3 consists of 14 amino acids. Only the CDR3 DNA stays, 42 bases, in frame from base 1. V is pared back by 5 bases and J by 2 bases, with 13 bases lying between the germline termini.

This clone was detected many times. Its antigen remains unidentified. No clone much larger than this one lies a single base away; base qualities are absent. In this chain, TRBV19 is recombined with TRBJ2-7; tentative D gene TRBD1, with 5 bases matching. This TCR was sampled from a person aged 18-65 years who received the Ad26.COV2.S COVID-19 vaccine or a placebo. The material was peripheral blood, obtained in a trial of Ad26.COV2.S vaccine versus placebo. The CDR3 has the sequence CASSVSSGPYEQYF. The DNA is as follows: TGTGCCAGTAGTGTCAGCTCAGGGCCCTACGAGCAGTACTTC. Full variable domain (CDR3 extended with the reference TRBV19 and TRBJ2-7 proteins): DGGITQSPKYLFRKEGQNVTLSCEQNLNHDAMYWYRQDPGQGLRLIYYSQIVNDFQKGDIAEGYSVSREKKESFPLTVTSAQKNPTAFYLCASSVSSGPYEQYFGPGTRLTVT.